These 28 T cell receptor beta chains were sequenced from one sample in a study of blood T cells in healthy people across ages (dated by TCRdb to about 2015). Library preparation employed 5' RACE. The run used an Illumina HiSeq 2500. A second PCR of about 7 to 12 cycles was run with a J-beta primer mix and a sample-barcoded 5' primer. In TCRdb, the public reads were trimmed at Q25 with fastp and aligned with MiXCR, with productive beta chains retained. Merged by CDR3 protein, the rows form single entries marked with the most common genes and DNA. The sample table shows 1.5 million to 2 million distinct CDR3 sequences, and about 35% are seen once. The ten largest clones represent around 11% of the sample. The sample comprised blood. The origin of the receptors is a woman aged 25 to 45 in good health.

This clonotype occurred a few times. This chain links TRBV29-1 with TRBJ1-2; D is unclear. V lost 4 bases, J lost 6 bases, and 18 bases lay in between. This CDR3 is built from 14 residues. The germline V gene has CDR1 SQVTM and CDR2 ANQGSEA. CDR3 loop: CSVAVRFSRDGYTF. CDR3 DNA: TGCAGCGTTGCCGTAAGGTTTTCAAGGGATGGCTACACCTTC.

V and J are TRBV6-5 and TRBJ2-5; 8 bases map to TRBD1. This CDR3 is 14 amino acids long. The V gene's germline CDR1 is MNHEY and CDR2 SVGAGI. V lost 6 bases to trimming and J lost 1 base; unmatched junction nucleotides: 4. The CDR3 spells CASSRQGPQETQYF. CDR3 DNA: TGTGCCAGCAGCCGACAGGGGCCCCAAGAGACCCAGTACTTC.

This chain connects TRBV9 to TRBJ2-1; TRBD1 matches at 8 bases. The germline V gene encodes CDR1 SGDLS and CDR2 YYNGEE. This CDR3 region has 15 residues. Trimming cost V 0 bases and J 7 bases; bases outside gene matches: 6. CDR3 sequence reads: CASSVEGQVINEQFF. CDR3 DNA: TGTGCCAGCAGCGTAGAGGGACAGGTCATTAATGAGCAGTTCTTC.

The chain links TRBV20-1 to TRBJ2-1, with 13 bases lining up with TRBD2. The CDR3 totals 19 residues. Germline assignment: CDR1 DFQATT and CDR2 SNEGSKA (reference sequence). V lost 3 bases, J lost 7 bases, and 18 bases stayed unmatched. This chain's CDR3 is CSASNRARTSGRAGNEQFF. For the CDR3, the DNA is TGCAGTGCTAGTAACAGGGCCAGAACTAGCGGGAGGGCCGGGAATGAGCAGTTCTTC.

This clonotype was seen a handful of times. The chain couples TRBV20-1 to TRBJ2-7; the match to TRBD1 covers 9 bases. The CDR3 consists of 14 residues. With 3 bases clipped from V and 5 bases from J, the junction kept 8 bases outside the gene matches. The germline V gene has CDR1 DFQATT and CDR2 SNEGSKA (reference sequence). The CDR3 spells CSASRTGGRNEQYF. CDR3 bases: TGCAGTGCTAGTCGAACAGGGGGCAGGAACGAGCAGTACTTC.

This clonotype appeared a few times. This chain connects TRBV10-3 to TRBJ1-6; 10 nucleotides align to TRBD1. Germline V gene sequence: CDR1 ENHRY, CDR2 SYGVKD. The CDR3 extends over 16 amino acids. The V gene end was trimmed by 4 bases and the J gene end by 7 bases; junction bases not matched to a gene: 7. CDR3 coding DNA: TGTGCCATCAGTGCATTACCGGGACAGGGGAATTCACCCCTCCACTTT. Its translation: CAISALPGQGNSPLHF.

This clonotype was counted only a few times. The J gene is TRBJ1-1, the V gene TRBV6-6; TRBD1 matches 9 bases. The CDR3 is 16 residues long. J was trimmed by 4 bases and V by 1 base; bases with no gene match: 7. Germline assignment: CDR1 MNHNY and CDR2 SVGAGI (reference sequence). CDR3 residues: CASSYFHRGQGTEAFF. The CDR3 region has the DNA TGTGCCAGCAGTTACTTTCACAGGGGGCAAGGCACTGAAGCTTTCTTT.

There are a few counts of this clonotype. The rearrangement links TRBV16 to TRBJ2-1, with TRBD1 matching over 9 bases. CDR1 KGHSY and CDR2 FQNENV come from the germline V gene. J lost 6 bases, V lost 5 bases, and 8 bases had no gene match. The CDR3 sequence is 15 residues long. This CDR3 is CASSAQGTGPNEQFF. Written as DNA, the CDR3 is TGTGCCAGCAGCGCCCAGGGGACAGGGCCCAATGAGCAGTTCTTC.

This clonotype was observed a few times. V usage is TRBV6-6 and J usage is TRBJ1-2; D remains ambiguous. Between the trimmed V and J ends, which lost 1 base and 0 bases, there was a span of 9 bases. This CDR3 contains 15 residues. The germline V gene has CDR1 MNHNY and CDR2 SVGAGI (reference sequence). The CDR3 loop is CASSYYRATNYGYTF. The DNA of the CDR3 is TGTGCCAGCAGTTACTACCGGGCGACTAACTATGGCTACACCTTC.

The rearrangement links TRBV5-4 to TRBJ2-7, with 8 bases that match TRBD2. The DNA end lines up better with TRBJ2-5; the J call may be wrong. CDR3 length: 16 residues. The germline gives CDR1 SGHNT, CDR2 YYREEE (reference sequence). For the CDR3, the DNA is TGTGCCAGCAGCTTGGGGCCCAGCGGGGGAACAGAGACCCAGTACTTC. This codes for CASSLGPSGGTETQYF.

Points on this clonotype: Possible read error: a much larger clone is one base away. The V gene is TRBV29-1, the J gene TRBJ2-1; D may match TRBD1 or TRBD2 (7 bases each). Germline values: CDR1 SQVTM, CDR2 ANQGSEA. The CDR3 length is 14 residues. CDR3 loop: CSVQGGTTYDEQFF. In nucleotides, the CDR3 is TGCAGCGTCCAGGGGGGGACAACCTACGATGAGCAGTTCTTC.

This clonotype was counted many times. This chain links TRBV12-3 or TRBV12-4 with TRBJ1-2; 7 bases are shared with TRBD1. V shed 5 bases and J 8 bases; nucleotides not matched to a gene: 14. This CDR3 has 15 amino acids. For the CDR3, the DNA is TGTGCCAGCAGTATCGGACAGGTTCCCCTCAACGGCTACACCTTC. It specifies CASSIGQVPLNGYTF.

J is TRBJ2-1 and V is TRBV12-3 or TRBV12-4, with a possible D match to TRBD2 (7 bases). The CDR3 covers 18 residues. V was cut by 0 bases and J by 2 bases, with 17 bases left in between. The CDR3 DNA sequence: TGTGCCAGCAGTTTAGCGGTAGGGAGGGGGGTACCCTACAATGAGCAGTTCTTC. It encodes CASSLAVGRGVPYNEQFF.

A remark on this clonotype: Since a much larger clone is just one base distant, this may be a read error. This chain uses TRBV10-3 with TRBJ1-2; possibly TRBD1 for D (5 bases). CDR1 ENHRY and CDR2 SYGVKD come from the germline V gene. This CDR3 spans 11 amino acids. CDR3 sequence (DNA): TGTACCATCAGTGGGACGGATGGCTACACCTTC. Its translation is CTISGTDGYTF.

This clonotype has just a few counts. This chain uses TRBV6-2 or TRBV6-3 with TRBJ2-7, with D tentatively TRBD2 (7 bases). CDR3 length equals 15 residues. Germline V lookup: CDR1 MNHEY, CDR2 SVGEGT. Trimming left V 6 bases short and J 3 bases short, with 18 bases between. In DNA, the CDR3 is TGTGCCAGCAGCAGCCCGACGGGGGGCAACTACGAGCAGTACTTC. It is translated as CASSSPTGGNYEQYF.

The rearrangement links TRBV10-2 to TRBJ2-1; a weak D match, TRBD2 (6 bases). With 4 bases removed from V and 4 bases from J, the gap between germline ends came to 14 bases. CDR1 is WSHSY and CDR2 is SAAADI in the germline V gene. This CDR3 has 15 residues. The DNA of the CDR3 is TGCGCCAGCAGTGGCTATAGCGGCTTTTACAATGAGCAGTTCTTC. This translates into CASSGYSGFYNEQFF.

V gene TRBV20-1 combines with J gene TRBJ2-7, with TRBD2 as a possible D gene (6 bases). The CDR3 has 16 amino acids. Germline assignment: CDR1 DFQATT and CDR2 SNEGSKA (reference sequence). V was pared by 0 bases and J by 0 bases, with 15 bases between. The CDR3 coding sequence is TGCAGTGCTAGAGATCAGGAGGGCCTAAGCTCCTACGAGCAGTACTTC. Translating gives CSARDQEGLSSYEQYF.

This clonotype was recorded only once. The CDR3 reads CSATDREITYGYTF. CDR3 sequence (DNA): TGCAGTGCTACTGACAGGGAAATAACCTATGGCTACACCTTC. The V gene is TRBV20-1, the J gene TRBJ1-2, with 7 bases that match TRBD1. The germline V gene encodes CDR1 DFQATT and CDR2 SNEGSKA (reference sequence). V shed 4 bases, J shed 4 bases, and the junction held 9 bases outside the gene matches. The CDR3 is 14 residues long.

This clonotype has a handful of counts. The chain couples TRBV7-9 to TRBJ2-5; tentatively, D is TRBD1 (6 bases). V was pared by 4 bases and J by 2 bases, with 14 bases between. Germline CDR1 and CDR2: SEHNR and FQNEAQ (reference sequence). The CDR3 has 15 amino acids. CDR3 protein: CASSSGDGWQETQYF. The CDR3 DNA reads TGTGCCAGCAGCTCAGGGGACGGGTGGCAAGAGACCCAGTACTTC.

The chain combines TRBV6-1 with TRBJ1-1, with TRBD1 as a possible D gene (5 bases). The CDR3 sequence is 15 residues long. Trimming took off 3 bases at V and 4 bases at J, with 15 bases between the two ends. Germline loops: CDR1 MNHNS, CDR2 SASEGT. CDR3 in DNA: TGTGCCAGCAGTGAGCTGGTTTTCGGGGGCACTGAAGCTTTCTTT. Protein product: CASSELVFGGTEAFF.

This clonotype appeared a few times. The V gene is TRBV10-3, the J gene TRBJ2-5, with 9 bases aligning to TRBD2. This CDR3 has 16 residues. Germline assignment: CDR1 ENHRY and CDR2 SYGVKD. The J segment lost 1 base and the V segment lost 0 bases, leaving 3 bases of the junction unmatched. CDR3 protein: CAISESWRGGQETQYF. The DNA for the CDR3 is TGTGCCATCAGTGAGTCTTGGCGGGGGGGCCAAGAGACCCAGTACTTC.

This clonotype was found a few times. V usage is TRBV4-1 and J usage is TRBJ1-4, with 7 bases aligning to TRBD1. Germline V gene data show CDR1 as MGHRA and CDR2 as YSYEKL. V trimming: 6 bases; J trimming: 6 bases; junction bases outside the gene matches: 10. The CDR3 is 15 amino acids. The CDR3 DNA reads as TGCGCCAGCAGATCCTCGGGACAGCCAGATGAAAAACTGTTTTTT. This sequence encodes CASRSSGQPDEKLFF.

This clonotype was counted many times. The rearrangement uses TRBV6-6 and TRBJ1-2; D is undetermined. CDR1 and CDR2 from the germline V gene are MNHNY and SVGAGI (reference sequence). The CDR3 is 11 residues long. V was trimmed by 10 bases and J by 6 bases, leaving 12 bases between them. In DNA, the CDR3 is TGTGCCACCAAAATACTGAATGGCTACACCTTC. It encodes CATKILNGYTF.

The J gene is TRBJ1-1, the V gene TRBV9; TRBD1 matches at 7 bases. This CDR3 is built from 13 residues. Trimming removed 1 base from V and 8 bases from J; junction bases left unmatched: 5. Germline V gene sequence: CDR1 SGDLS, CDR2 YYNGEE. The CDR3 protein is CASSVQPGQEAFF. The CDR3 coding sequence is TGTGCCAGCAGCGTACAACCGGGACAGGAAGCTTTCTTT.

V and J are TRBV6-1 and TRBJ2-1; TRBD1 might be the D (5 bases). Germline V gene sequence: CDR1 MNHNS, CDR2 SASEGT. The V and J ends lost 7 bases and 14 bases respectively, with 15 bases between them. The CDR3 covers 11 residues. The chain's CDR3 is CASTTTDLEFF. CDR3 sequence (DNA): TGTGCCAGCACAACGACAGATCTTGAGTTCTTC.

This clonotype was found a few times. The rearrangement links TRBV6-1 to TRBJ1-5, with 7 bases aligning to TRBD1. This CDR3 spans 16 amino acids. V trimming: 4 bases; J trimming: 2 bases; junction bases outside the gene matches: 8. In germline, CDR1 is MNHNS, CDR2 SASEGT. CDR3 bases: TGTGCCAGCAGTGGAAGACAGGGATTGGGCAATCAGCCCCAGCATTTT. It yields the protein CASSGRQGLGNQPQHF.

The rearrangement uses TRBV30 and TRBJ2-6; D might be TRBD1 (5 bases). V was pared by 3 bases and J by 0 bases, with 9 bases between. Looked up from germline, CDR1 is GTSNPN and CDR2 is SVGIG (reference sequence). This CDR3 has 15 amino acids. CDR3 coding DNA: TGTGCCTGGAGAGGGGTAGGCTCTGGGGCCAACGTCCTGACTTTC. It specifies CAWRGVGSGANVLTF.

This clonotype was seen repeatedly, ten times or more. V is TRBV6-1 and J is TRBJ2-1; 12 bases are a match to TRBD2. The J segment lost 6 bases and the V segment lost 3 bases, leaving 9 bases of the junction unmatched. The CDR3 is 17 amino acids. The germline CDR1 and CDR2 sequences are MNHNS and SASEGT. CDR3 in DNA: TGTGCCAGCAGTGAGGGGACTAGCGGGCCCGAGGGCAATGAGCAGTTCTTC. Its protein product is CASSEGTSGPEGNEQFF.